This TCR beta chain came from a study of blood T cell repertoires in COVID-19 (dated by TCRdb to 2019 to 2021). A note on the overall study: Samples from collaborators originated in the United States, Italy and Spain and spanned both the acute and convalescent phases of COVID-19. The material from the prospective study consisted of cDNA or gDNA derived from T cells, B-cell-depleted T cells, or PBMCs. Deeply sampled blood TCRbeta repertoires from subjects exposed to, actively infected with, or recovered from COVID-19 were included in the dataset. The repertoires were released in a freely available public database intended as a resource for research on the immune response to SARS-CoV-2. The samples were drawn from two sources: the first 160 participants of the ongoing ImmuneRACE study, and 1,000 to 1,500 subjects contributed by 6 global collaborators. The sample metadata nearly always contained a de-identified subject ID, COVID-19 status, age in years and sex. HLA class I and class II types, where available, came from metadata supplied by the sample provider rather than from assay-based typing.

Reading from cysteine to phenylalanine, the CDR3 counts 13 amino acids. Only the CDR3 portion is preserved as DNA: 39 bases, with reading frame beginning at the first base. V loses 1 base, J loses 5 bases, and the germline ends lie 8 bases apart. CDR1 and CDR2 are read off the germline V gene (reference sequence) as SEHNR and FQNEAQ. Each collaborating institution followed its own protocols to collect whole blood in K2EDTA tubes. Collaborator samples were shipped for TCRbeta analysis as frozen whole blood, isolated PBMCs, or DNA extracted from either sample type. General findings and caveats noted by the study authors: How much clinical and demographic metadata was included differed by source and by participant, and the metadata was provided uncurated.

TCRbeta CDR3 regions were amplified from genomic DNA by means of the immunoSEQ Assay, a bias-controlled multiplex PCR. The authors' pipeline ran thus. The number of nucleated cells in each sample was estimated from the amplification of reference gene primers within the assay. To quantify the absolute abundance of each unique TCRbeta CDR3 rearrangement, sequence reads were collapsed and filtered. For each sample, productive Simpson clonality was calculated as the square root of Simpson's diversity index over productive rearrangements. TCRdb carries this immuneACCESS record with in-frame sequences only. Its versions omit some clonotypes, under half of them owing to an unresolved V gene in the studies checked, with the rest unexplained. D and trimming were read from the DNA, whereas the V and J calls and clone size are those reported in that table. Counted in this sample were fewer than 200,000 clones; around 90% of them appeared once. The biggest ten clones account for roughly 1.6% of the sample.

As to this clone: Its antigen is not yet known. No base-level quality is on record; no much larger clone is a single base apart.

The V and J segments used are TRBV7-9 and TRBJ1-2, with a tentative D gene TRBD1 over 5 matching bases. This TCR came from a woman in her forties or fifties with acute or convalescent COVID-19. Specimen: peripheral blood. Here is the DNA: TGTGCCAGCAGCTTAGTGACAGATTATGGCTACACCTTC. The encoded protein is CASSLVTDYGYTF.